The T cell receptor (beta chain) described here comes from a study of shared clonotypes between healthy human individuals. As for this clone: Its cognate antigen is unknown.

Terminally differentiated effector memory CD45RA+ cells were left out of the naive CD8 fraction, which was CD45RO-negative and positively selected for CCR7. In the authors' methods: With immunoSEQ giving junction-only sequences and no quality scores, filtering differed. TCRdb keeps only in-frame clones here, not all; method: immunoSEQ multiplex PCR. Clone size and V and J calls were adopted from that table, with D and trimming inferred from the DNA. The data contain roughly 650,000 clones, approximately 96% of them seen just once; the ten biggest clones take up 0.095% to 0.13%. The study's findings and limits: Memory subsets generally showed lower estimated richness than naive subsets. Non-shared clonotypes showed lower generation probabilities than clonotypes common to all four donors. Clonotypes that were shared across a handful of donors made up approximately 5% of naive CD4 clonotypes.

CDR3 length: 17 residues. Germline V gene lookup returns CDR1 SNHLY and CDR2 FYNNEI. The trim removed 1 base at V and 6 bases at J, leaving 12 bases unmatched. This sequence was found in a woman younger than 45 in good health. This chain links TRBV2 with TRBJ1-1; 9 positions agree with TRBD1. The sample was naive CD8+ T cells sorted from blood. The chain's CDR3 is CASSEESLGQGEAEAFF. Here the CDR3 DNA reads TGTGCCAGCAGTGAAGAATCTCTGGGACAGGGTGAGGCTGAAGCTTTCTTT. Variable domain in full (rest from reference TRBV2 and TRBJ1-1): EPEVTQTPSHQVTQMGQEVILRCVPISNHLYFYWYRQILGQKVEFLVSFYNNEISEKSEIFDDQFSVERPDGSNFTLKIRSTKLEDSAMYFCASSEESLGQGEAEAFFGQGTRLTVV.